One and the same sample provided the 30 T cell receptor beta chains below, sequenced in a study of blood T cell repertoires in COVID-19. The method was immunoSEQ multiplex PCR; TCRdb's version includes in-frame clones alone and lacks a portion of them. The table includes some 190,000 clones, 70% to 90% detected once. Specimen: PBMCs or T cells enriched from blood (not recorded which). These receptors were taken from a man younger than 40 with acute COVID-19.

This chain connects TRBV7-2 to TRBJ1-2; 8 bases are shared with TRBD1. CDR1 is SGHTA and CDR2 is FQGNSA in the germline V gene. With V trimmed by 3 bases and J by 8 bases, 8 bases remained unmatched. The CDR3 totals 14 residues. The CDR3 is CASSFGTGDNGYTF. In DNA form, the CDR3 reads TGTGCCAGCAGCTTCGGGACAGGAGACAACGGCTACACCTTC.

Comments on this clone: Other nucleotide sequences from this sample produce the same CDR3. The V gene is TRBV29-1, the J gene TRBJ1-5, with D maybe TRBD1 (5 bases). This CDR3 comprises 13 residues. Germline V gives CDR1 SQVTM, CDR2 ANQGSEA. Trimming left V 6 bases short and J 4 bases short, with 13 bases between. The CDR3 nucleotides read TGCAGCGTGGACCAGGGTCCGAATCAGCCCCAGCATTTT. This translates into CSVDQGPNQPQHF.

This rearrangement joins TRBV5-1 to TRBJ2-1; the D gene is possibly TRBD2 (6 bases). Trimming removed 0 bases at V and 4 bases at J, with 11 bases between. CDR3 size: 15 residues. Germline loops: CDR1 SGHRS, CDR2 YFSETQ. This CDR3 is CASSLEAGRYNEQFF. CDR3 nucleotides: TGCGCCAGCAGCTTGGAGGCGGGGAGGTACAATGAGCAGTTCTTC.

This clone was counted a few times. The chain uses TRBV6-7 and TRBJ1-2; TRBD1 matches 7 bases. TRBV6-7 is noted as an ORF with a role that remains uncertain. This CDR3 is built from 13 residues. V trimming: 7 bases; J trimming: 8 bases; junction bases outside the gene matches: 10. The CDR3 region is CASTTVRGEGYTF. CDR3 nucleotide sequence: TGTGCCAGCACCACGGTCAGGGGGGAGGGCTACACCTTC.

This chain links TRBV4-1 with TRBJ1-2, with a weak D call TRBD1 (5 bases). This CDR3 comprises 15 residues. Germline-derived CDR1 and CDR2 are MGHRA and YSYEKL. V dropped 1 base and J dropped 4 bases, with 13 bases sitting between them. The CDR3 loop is CASSQVGGEAYGYTF. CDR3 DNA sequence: TGCGCCAGCAGCCAAGTCGGAGGGGAGGCCTATGGCTACACCTTC.

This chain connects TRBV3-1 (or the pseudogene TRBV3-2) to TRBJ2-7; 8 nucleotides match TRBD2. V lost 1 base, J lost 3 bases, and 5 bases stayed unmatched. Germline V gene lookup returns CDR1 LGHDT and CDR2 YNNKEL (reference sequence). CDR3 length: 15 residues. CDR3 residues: CASSQGAGAGYEQYF. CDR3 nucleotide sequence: TGTGCCAGCAGCCAAGGAGCGGGGGCGGGCTACGAGCAGTACTTC.

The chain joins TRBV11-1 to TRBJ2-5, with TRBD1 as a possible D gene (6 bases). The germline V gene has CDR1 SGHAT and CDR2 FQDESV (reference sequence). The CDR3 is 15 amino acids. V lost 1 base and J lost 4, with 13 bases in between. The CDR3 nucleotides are TGTGCCAGCAGCTTAGGCAGCAGGGGAAGAGAGACCCAGTACTTC. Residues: CASSLGSRGRETQYF. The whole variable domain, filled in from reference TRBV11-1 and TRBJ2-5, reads EAEVAQSPRYKITEKSQAVAFWCDPISGHATLYWYRQILGQGPELLVQFQDESVVDDSQLPKDRFSAERLKGVDSTLKIQPAELGDSAMYLCASSLGSRGRETQYFGPGTRLLVL.

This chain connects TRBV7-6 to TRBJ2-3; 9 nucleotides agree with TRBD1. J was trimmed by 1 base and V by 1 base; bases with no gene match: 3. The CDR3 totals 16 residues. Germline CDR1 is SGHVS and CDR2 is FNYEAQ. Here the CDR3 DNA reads TGTGCCAGCAGCTTAGTCTGGGACAGGGGCACAGATACGCAGTATTTT. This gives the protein CASSLVWDRGTDTQYF.

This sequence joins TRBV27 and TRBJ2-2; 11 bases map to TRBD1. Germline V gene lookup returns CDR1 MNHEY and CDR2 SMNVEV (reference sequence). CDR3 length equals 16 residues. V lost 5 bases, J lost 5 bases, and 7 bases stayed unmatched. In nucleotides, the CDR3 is TGTGCCAGCAGTCCGGACAGGGGGCGAGGTACCGGGGAGCTGTTTTTT. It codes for CASSPDRGRGTGELFF.

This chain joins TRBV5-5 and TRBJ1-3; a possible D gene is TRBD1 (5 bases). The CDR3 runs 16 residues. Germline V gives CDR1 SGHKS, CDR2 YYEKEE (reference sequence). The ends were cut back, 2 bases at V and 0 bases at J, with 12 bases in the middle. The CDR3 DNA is TGTGCCAGCAGCTTCGCGGGGGAATTCTCTGGAAACACCATATATTTT. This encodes CASSFAGEFSGNTIYF.

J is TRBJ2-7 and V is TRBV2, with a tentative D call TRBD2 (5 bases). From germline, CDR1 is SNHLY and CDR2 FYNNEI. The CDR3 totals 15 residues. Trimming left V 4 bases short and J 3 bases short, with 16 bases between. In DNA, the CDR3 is TGTGCCAGCAGTGTATTGGCGGGTTCTTACTACGAGCAGTACTTC. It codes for CASSVLAGSYYEQYF.

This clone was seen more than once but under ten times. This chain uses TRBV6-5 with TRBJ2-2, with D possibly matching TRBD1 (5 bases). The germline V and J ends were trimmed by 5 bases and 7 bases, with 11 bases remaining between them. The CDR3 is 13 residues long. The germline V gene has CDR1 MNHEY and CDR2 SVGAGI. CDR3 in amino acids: CASSLTGVGELFF. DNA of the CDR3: TGTGCCAGCAGTCTTACAGGAGTCGGGGAGCTGTTTTTT.

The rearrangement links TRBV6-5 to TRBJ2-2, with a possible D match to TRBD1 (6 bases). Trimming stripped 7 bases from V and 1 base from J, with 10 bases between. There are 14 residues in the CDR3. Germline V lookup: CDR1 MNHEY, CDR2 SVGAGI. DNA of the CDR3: TGTGCCAGCATGGTACAGGGGAACACCGGGGAGCTGTTTTTT. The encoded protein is CASMVQGNTGELFF.

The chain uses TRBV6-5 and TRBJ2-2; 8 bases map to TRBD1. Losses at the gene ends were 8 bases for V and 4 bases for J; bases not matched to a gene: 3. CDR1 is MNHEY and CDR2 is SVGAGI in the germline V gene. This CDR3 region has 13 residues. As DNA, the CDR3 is TGTGCCAGCGGGACAGGCCCCACCGGGGAGCTGTTTTTT. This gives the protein CASGTGPTGELFF.

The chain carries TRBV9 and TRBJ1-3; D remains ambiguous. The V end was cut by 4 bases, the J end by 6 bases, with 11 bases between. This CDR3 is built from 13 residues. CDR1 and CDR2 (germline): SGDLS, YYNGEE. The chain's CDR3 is CASSPPVENTIYF. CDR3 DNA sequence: TGTGCCAGCAGCCCCCCGGTTGAAAACACCATATATTTT.

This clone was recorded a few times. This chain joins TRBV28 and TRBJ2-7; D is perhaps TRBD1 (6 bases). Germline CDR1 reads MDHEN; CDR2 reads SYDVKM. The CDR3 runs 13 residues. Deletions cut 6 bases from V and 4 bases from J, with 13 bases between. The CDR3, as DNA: TGTGCCAGCAGCACCGGGACACTTTACGAGCAGTACTTC. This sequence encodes CASSTGTLYEQYF.

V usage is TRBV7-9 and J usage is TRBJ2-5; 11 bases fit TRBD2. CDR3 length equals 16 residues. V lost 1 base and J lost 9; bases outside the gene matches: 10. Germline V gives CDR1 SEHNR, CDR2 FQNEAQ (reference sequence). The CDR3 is CASSLEASGGRKAQYF. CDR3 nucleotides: TGTGCCAGCAGCTTAGAGGCTAGCGGGGGGAGAAAGGCCCAGTACTTC. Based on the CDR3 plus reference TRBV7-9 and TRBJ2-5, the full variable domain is DTGVSQNPRHKITKRGQNVTFRCDPISEHNRLYWYRQTLGQGPEFLTYFQNEAQLEKSRLLSDRFSAERPKGSFSTLEIQRTEQGDSAMYLCASSLEASGGRKAQYFGPGTRLLVL.

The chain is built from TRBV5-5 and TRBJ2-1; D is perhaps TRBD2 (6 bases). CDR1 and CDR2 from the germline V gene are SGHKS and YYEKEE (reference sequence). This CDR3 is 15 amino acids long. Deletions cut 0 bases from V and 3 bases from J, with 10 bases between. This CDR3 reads CASSLESSGYNEQFF. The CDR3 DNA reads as TGTGCCAGCAGCTTGGAAAGTAGCGGCTACAATGAGCAGTTCTTC.

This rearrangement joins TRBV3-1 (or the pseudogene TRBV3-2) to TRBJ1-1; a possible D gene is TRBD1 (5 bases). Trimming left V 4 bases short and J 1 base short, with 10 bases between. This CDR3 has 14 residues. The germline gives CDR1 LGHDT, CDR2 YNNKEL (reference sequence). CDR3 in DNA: TGTGCCAGCAGCCTATCTACAGGGAACACTGAAGCTTTCTTT. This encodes CASSLSTGNTEAFF.

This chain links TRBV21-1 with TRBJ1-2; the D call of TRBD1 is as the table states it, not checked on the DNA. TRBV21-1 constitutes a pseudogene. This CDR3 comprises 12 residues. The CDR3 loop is CASSKRDSLFSF. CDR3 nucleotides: TGTGCCAGCAGCAAAAGGGACAGCCTGTTTAGCTTC.

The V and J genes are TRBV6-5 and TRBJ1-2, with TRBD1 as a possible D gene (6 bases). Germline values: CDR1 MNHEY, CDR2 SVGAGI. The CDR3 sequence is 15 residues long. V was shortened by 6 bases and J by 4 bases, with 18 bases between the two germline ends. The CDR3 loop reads CASSQPTGRGYGYTF. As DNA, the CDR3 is TGTGCCAGCAGCCAACCTACAGGGAGGGGCTATGGCTACACCTTC.

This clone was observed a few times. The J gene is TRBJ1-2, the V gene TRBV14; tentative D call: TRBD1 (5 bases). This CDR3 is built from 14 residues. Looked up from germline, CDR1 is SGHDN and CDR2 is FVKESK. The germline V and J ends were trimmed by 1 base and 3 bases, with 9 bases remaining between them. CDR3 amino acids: CASSQGRGDYGYTF. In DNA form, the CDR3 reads TGTGCCAGCAGCCAAGGAAGGGGCGACTATGGCTACACCTTC.

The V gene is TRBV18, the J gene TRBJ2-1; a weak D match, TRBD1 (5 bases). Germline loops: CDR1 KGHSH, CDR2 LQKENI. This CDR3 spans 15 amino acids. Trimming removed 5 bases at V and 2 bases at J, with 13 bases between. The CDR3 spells CASSRQRETYNEQFF. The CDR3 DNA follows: TGTGCCAGCTCAAGACAGCGAGAAACCTACAATGAGCAGTTCTTC.

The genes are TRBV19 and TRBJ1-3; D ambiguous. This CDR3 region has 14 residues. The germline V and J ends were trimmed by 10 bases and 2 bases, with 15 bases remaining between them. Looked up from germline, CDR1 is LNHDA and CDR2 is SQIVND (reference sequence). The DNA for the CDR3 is TGTGCCACCTCAAAACGGGATGCTGGAAACACCATATATTTT. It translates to CATSKRDAGNTIYF.

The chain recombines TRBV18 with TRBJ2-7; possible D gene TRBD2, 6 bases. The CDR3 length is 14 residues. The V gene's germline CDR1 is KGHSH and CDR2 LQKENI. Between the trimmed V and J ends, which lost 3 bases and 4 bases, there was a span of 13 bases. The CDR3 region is CASSPSGRGYEQYF. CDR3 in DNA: TGTGCCAGCTCACCGTCGGGGCGGGGTTACGAGCAGTACTTC.

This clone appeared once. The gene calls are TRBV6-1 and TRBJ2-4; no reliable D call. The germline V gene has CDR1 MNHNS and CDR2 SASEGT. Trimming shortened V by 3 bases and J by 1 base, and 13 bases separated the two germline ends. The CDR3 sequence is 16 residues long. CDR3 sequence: CASSDVTPGAKNIQYF. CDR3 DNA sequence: TGTGCCAGCAGTGACGTGACTCCCGGCGCCAAAAACATTCAGTACTTC.

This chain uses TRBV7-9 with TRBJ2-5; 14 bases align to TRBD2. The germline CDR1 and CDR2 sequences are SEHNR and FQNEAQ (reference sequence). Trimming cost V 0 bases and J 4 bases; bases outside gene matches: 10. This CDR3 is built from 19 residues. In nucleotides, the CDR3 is TGTGCCAGCAGCTTAGCGACTAGCGGGGGGGCCTTAGTCGGAGAGACCCAGTACTTC. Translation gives CASSLATSGGALVGETQYF.

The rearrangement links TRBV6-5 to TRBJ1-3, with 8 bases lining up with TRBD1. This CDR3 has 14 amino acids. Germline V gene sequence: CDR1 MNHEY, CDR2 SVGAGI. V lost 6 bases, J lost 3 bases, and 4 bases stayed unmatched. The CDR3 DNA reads TGTGCCAGCAGCAGCGGACAGGGTGGAAACACCATATATTTT. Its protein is CASSSGQGGNTIYF.

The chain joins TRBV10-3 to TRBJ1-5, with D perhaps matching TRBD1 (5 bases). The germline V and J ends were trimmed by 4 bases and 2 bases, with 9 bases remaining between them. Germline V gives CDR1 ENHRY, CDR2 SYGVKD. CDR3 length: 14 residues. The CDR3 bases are TGTGCCATCAGTGCGGGGGAGGGCAATCAGCCCCAGCATTTT. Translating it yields CAISAGEGNQPQHF.

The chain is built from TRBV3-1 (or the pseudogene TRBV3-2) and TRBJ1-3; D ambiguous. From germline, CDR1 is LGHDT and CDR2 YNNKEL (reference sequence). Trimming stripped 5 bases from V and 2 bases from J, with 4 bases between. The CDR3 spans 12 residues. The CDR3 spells CASSFTGNTIYF. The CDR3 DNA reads TGTGCCAGCAGCTTTACTGGAAACACCATATATTTT.